This record covers a single T cell receptor (beta chain). From germline, CDR1 is GTSNPN and CDR2 SVGIG (reference sequence). This CDR3 spans 14 amino acids. The V and J ends lost 2 bases and 0 bases, in that order; junction bases with no gene match: 1. These data originate in a study of blood T cells in healthy people across ages. The second PCR ran roughly 6 to 11 cycles with a sample-barcoded 5' primer and J-beta primers. TCRdb re-analysed the 5' RACE reads in MiXCR, keeping a single row per CDR3 protein. The profile covers 800,000 to 900,000 distinct CDR3 sequences, with 60% to 80% appearing a single time and around a quarter taken by the ten largest.

This receptor was taken from a man aged 25-45 years in good health. Sequencing input: blood. The J gene is TRBJ1-3, the V gene TRBV30; 7 bases agree with TRBD1. The CDR3 nucleotides are TGTGCCTGGAGTACAGGGGACTCTGGAAACACCATATATTTT. Translated, it gives CAWSTGDSGNTIYF.